These 13 T cell receptor beta chains originate from one sample sequenced in a study of blood T cell repertoires in COVID-19. Repertoires were generated with immunoSEQ multiplex PCR, while TCRdb's copy carries only in-frame clones and drops some. The profile shows under 200,000 clones, around 87% of them singletons. Sequenced input: peripheral blood. The source is a man aged 60-69 years with COVID-19, enrolled during active disease.

V gene TRBV12-3 or TRBV12-4 combines with J gene TRBJ1-2; unclear D gene. V dropped 4 bases and J dropped 1 base, with 4 bases sitting between them. This CDR3 has 12 amino acids. CDR3 residues: CASSSFNYGYTF. The CDR3, as DNA: TGTGCCAGCAGTTCGTTTAACTATGGCTACACCTTC.

The chain has TRBV3-1 (or the pseudogene TRBV3-2) and TRBJ1-1; perhaps TRBD1 as D (5 bases). CDR1 and CDR2 from the germline V gene are LGHDT and YNNKEL (reference sequence). The V end was cut by 4 bases, the J end by 1 base, with 10 bases between. The CDR3 loop spans 14 amino acids. CDR3 in DNA: TGTGCCAGCAGCCGACTGACAGCGAACACTGAAGCTTTCTTT. Protein product: CASSRLTANTEAFF.

This rearrangement joins TRBV7-8 to TRBJ2-3; 10 nucleotides line up with TRBD2. The CDR3 is made up of 16 amino acids. Germline V CDR1 and CDR2: SGHVS, FQNEAQ. V was pared by 5 bases and J by 0 bases, with 5 bases of the junction left unmatched. The CDR3 reads CASSPSGGTSTDTQYF. CDR3 DNA sequence: TGTGCCAGCAGCCCTAGCGGGGGCACTAGCACAGATACGCAGTATTTT.

The V gene is TRBV7-2, the J gene TRBJ2-7; D remains unclear. Looked up from germline, CDR1 is SGHTA and CDR2 is FQGNSA. V lost 2 bases and J lost 7, with 15 bases in between. CDR3 length: 14 amino acids. The CDR3 sequence: CASSLSGLMYEQYF. DNA of the CDR3: TGTGCCAGCAGCTTATCAGGCTTGATGTATGAGCAGTACTTC.

Concerning this clone: The sample contains more than one DNA sequence encoding this CDR3. The CDR3 here is CASSPRTGANYGYTF. The CDR3 nucleotides are TGTGCCAGCAGCCCTAGGACAGGTGCCAACTATGGCTACACCTTC. This chain connects TRBV7-2 to TRBJ1-2, with TRBD1 identical over 7 bases. This CDR3 is built from 15 residues. Germline V gene lookup returns CDR1 SGHTA and CDR2 FQGNSA. V lost 5 bases and J lost 2; bases outside the gene matches: 8.

V is TRBV5-1 and J is TRBJ2-7; 12 bases align to TRBD2. V shed 2 bases, J shed 2 bases, and the junction held 2 bases outside the gene matches. CDR1 is SGHRS, CDR2 YFSETQ, per germline. This CDR3 is 15 amino acids long. The CDR3 DNA follows: TGCGCCAGCAGCTTATCTAGCGGGGGGGCCTACGAGCAGTACTTC. It specifies CASSLSSGGAYEQYF.

The rearrangement joins TRBV5-1 to TRBJ1-5; D not resolved. Deletions cut 6 bases from V and 4 bases from J, with 8 bases between. This CDR3 has 12 amino acids. Germline CDR1 and CDR2: SGHRS and YFSETQ. CDR3 nucleotides: TGCGCCAGCACAACATCAAATCAGCCCCAGCATTTT. Its translation: CASTTSNQPQHF.

This clone has more than one count but fewer than ten. Other DNA variants within this sample encode the same CDR3. The rearrangement joins TRBV18 to TRBJ1-5, with 8 nucleotides matching TRBD1. CDR1 and CDR2 from the germline V gene are KGHSH and LQKENI. The CDR3 runs 13 residues. The trim removed 6 bases at V and 5 bases at J, leaving 3 bases unmatched. The CDR3 DNA follows: TGTGCCAGCTCTCCGGACAGGGATCAGCCCCAGCATTTT. Translated, it gives CASSPDRDQPQHF.

This sequence joins TRBV19 and TRBJ2-1, with TRBD2 matching 8 bases. CDR3 length equals 16 residues. The V gene's germline CDR1 is LNHDA and CDR2 SQIVND (reference sequence). Losses at the gene ends were 4 bases for V and 4 bases for J; bases not matched to a gene: 9. CDR3 sequence (DNA): TGTGCCAGTAGTACCCGAGCGGGGGTTGGTTACAATGAGCAGTTCTTC. It is translated as CASSTRAGVGYNEQFF. The full variable domain, in which reference TRBV19 and TRBJ2-1 provide the parts outside the CDR3, is DGGITQSPKYLFRKEGQNVTLSCEQNLNHDAMYWYRQDPGQGLRLIYYSQIVNDFQKGDIAEGYSVSREKKESFPLTVTSAQKNPTAFYLCASSTRAGVGYNEQFFGPGTRLTVL.

This sequence joins TRBV5-8 and TRBJ1-1, with a weak D call TRBD1 (6 bases). Looked up from germline, CDR1 is SGHTS and CDR2 is YDEGEE. V shed 4 bases and J shed 4 bases, with 14 bases lying between them. CDR3 length: 14 residues. CDR3 amino acids: CASSPDRLITEAFF. The CDR3 nucleotides are TGTGCCAGCAGCCCGGACAGATTAATCACTGAAGCTTTCTTT.

The table lists this clone with a count of one. The V and J genes are TRBV7-8 and TRBJ2-5; D is ambiguous. Germline CDR1 reads SGHVS; CDR2 reads FQNEAQ. The CDR3 contains 15 residues. Trimming took off 0 bases at V and 4 bases at J, with 12 bases between the two ends. CDR3 in amino acids: CASSLAGLGGETQYF. As DNA, the CDR3 is TGTGCCAGCAGCTTAGCAGGCCTAGGTGGAGAGACCCAGTACTTC. The complete variable domain, with remaining parts taken from reference TRBV7-8 and TRBJ2-5, reads GAGVSQSPRYKVAKRGQDVALRCDPISGHVSLFWYQQALGQGPEFLTYFQNEAQLDKSGLPSDRFFAERPEGSVSTLKIQRTQQEDSAVYLCASSLAGLGGETQYFGPGTRLLVL.

This clone was seen a handful of times. This chain joins TRBV5-4 and TRBJ1-1; weak D call: TRBD1 (6 bases). From germline, CDR1 is SGHNT and CDR2 YYREEE (reference sequence). V was pared by 3 bases and J by 4 bases, with 13 bases between. The CDR3 has 14 residues. This CDR3 is CASSSTGTRTEAFF. The CDR3 bases are TGTGCCAGCAGCTCTACAGGGACACGCACTGAAGCTTTCTTT.

V and J are TRBV18 and TRBJ1-1; 9 positions agree with TRBD1. V lost 2 bases and J lost 0; bases outside the gene matches: 4. The CDR3 consists of 16 residues. Germline-derived CDR1 and CDR2 are KGHSH and LQKENI. The chain's CDR3 is CASSPTGQGMNTEAFF. CDR3 nucleotides: TGTGCCAGCTCACCAACTGGACAGGGGATGAACACTGAAGCTTTCTTT. The full variable domain, completed using reference TRBV18 and TRBJ1-1, is NAGVMQNPRHLVRRRGQEARLRCSPMKGHSHVYWYRQLPEEGLKFMVYLQKENIIDESGMPKERFSAEFPKEGPSILRIQQVVRGDSAAYFCASSPTGQGMNTEAFFGQGTRLTVV.